This record covers a single TCR beta chain. The sample is drawn from a study of blood T cell repertoires in COVID-19. Study-wide background: Samples representing acute and convalescent COVID-19 were sourced from the United States, Italy and Spain. From T cells, B-cell-depleted T cells, or PBMCs came the material, which was cDNA or gDNA.

Germline V gene lookup returns CDR1 SEHNR and CDR2 FQNEAQ (reference sequence). With V trimmed by 4 bases and J by 4 bases, 8 bases remained unmatched. The CDR3 is 15 amino acids. Sequencing was performed with immunoSEQ multiplex PCR; in TCRdb, only in-frame clones are kept and a portion is missing. In the table there are about 190,000 clones, less than 80% of which are singletons. The receptor was isolated from a man in his forties or fifties who had recovered from COVID-19. The chain recombines TRBV7-9 with TRBJ2-7; the match to TRBD1 covers 9 bases. Input material: peripheral blood. CDR3 sequence (DNA): TGTGCCAGCAGCTCCACGGGACAGGGAATGTACGAGCAGTACTTC. Amino acid sequence: CASSSTGQGMYEQYF.